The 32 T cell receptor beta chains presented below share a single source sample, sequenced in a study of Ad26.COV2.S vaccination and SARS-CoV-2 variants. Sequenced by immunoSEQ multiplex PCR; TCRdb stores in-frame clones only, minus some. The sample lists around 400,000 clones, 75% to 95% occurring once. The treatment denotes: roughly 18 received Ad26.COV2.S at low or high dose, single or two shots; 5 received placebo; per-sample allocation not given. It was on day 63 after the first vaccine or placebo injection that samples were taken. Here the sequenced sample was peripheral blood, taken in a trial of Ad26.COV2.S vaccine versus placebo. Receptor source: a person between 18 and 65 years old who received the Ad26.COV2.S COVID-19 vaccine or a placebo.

In nucleotides, the CDR3 is TGTGCCAGTAGTCAGATCCCGGAGACCCAGTACTTC. This encodes CASSQIPETQYF. The genes are TRBV19 and TRBJ2-5; unclear D gene. Germline assignment: CDR1 LNHDA and CDR2 SQIVND (reference sequence). V shed 5 bases and J shed 5 bases, with 9 bases lying between them. The CDR3 is 12 amino acids.

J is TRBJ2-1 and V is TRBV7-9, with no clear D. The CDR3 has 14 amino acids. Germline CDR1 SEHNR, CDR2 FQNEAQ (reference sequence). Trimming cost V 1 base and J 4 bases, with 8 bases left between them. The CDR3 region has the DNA TGTGCCAGCAGCTTAGATCTGGCTTACAATGAGCAGTTCTTC. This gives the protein CASSLDLAYNEQFF.

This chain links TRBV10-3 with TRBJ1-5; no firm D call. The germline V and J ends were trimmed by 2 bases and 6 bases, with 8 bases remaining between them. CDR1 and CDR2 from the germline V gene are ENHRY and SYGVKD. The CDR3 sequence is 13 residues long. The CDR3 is CAISEPPGQPQHF. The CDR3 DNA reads TGTGCCATCAGTGAGCCCCCTGGTCAGCCCCAGCATTTT.

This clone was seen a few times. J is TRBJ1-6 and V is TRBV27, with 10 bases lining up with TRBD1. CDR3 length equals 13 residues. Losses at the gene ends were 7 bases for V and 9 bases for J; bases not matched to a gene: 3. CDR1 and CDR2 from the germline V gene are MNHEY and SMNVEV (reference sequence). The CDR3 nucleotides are TGTGCCAGCACTAGGACAGGGGGTTCACCCCTCCACTTT. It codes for CASTRTGGSPLHF.

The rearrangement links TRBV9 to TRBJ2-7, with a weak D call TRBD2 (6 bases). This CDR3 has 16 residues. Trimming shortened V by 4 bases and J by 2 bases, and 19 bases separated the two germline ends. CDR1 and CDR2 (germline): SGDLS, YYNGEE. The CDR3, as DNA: TGTGCCAGCAGCCCCTCTTGGGAGGACAATACCTACGAGCAGTACTTC. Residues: CASSPSWEDNTYEQYF.

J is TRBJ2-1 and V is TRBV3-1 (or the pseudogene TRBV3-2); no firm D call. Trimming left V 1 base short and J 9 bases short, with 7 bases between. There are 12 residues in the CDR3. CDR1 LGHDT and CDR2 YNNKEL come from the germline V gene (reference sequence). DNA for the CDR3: TGTGCCAGCAGCCAAGCCCTCCCTGAGCAGTTCTTC. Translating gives CASSQALPEQFF.

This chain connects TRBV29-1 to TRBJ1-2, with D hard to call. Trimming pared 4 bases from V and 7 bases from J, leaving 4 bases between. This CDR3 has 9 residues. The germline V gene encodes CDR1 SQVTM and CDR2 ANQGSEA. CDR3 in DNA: TGCAGCGTTGTTCCTGGCTACACCTTC. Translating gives CSVVPGYTF.

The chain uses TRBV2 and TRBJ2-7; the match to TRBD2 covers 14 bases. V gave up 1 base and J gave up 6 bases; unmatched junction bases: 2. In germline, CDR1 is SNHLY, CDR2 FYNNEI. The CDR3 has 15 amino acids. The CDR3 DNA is TGTGCCAGCAGTGAAGGACTAGCGGGAGGGCGCGAGCAGTACTTC. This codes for CASSEGLAGGREQYF.

CDR3 DNA sequence: TGTGCCAGTAGTATAGTGGTCGATAGCAATCAGCCCCAGCATTTT. Its protein is CASSIVVDSNQPQHF. The V and J genes are TRBV19 and TRBJ1-5; the D is unclear. V lost 1 base and J 0 bases, leaving 7 bases between the germline ends. The CDR3 is 15 amino acids. Germline assignment: CDR1 LNHDA and CDR2 SQIVND (reference sequence).

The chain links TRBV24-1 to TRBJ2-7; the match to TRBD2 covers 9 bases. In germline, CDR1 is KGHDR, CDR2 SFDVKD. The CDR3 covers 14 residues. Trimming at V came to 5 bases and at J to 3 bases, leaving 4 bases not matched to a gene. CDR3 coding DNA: TGTGCCACCAGTGCTAGCGGGACCCACTACGAGCAGTACTTC. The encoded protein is CATSASGTHYEQYF.

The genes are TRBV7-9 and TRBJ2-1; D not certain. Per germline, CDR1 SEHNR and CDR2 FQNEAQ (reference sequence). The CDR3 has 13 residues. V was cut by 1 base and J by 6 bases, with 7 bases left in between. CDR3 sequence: CASSLVGVNEQFF. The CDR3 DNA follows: TGTGCCAGCAGCTTAGTCGGTGTCAATGAGCAGTTCTTC. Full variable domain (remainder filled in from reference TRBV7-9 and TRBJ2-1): DTGVSQNPRHKITKRGQNVTFRCDPISEHNRLYWYRQTLGQGPEFLTYFQNEAQLEKSRLLSDRFSAERPKGSFSTLEIQRTEQGDSAMYLCASSLVGVNEQFFGPGTRLTVL.

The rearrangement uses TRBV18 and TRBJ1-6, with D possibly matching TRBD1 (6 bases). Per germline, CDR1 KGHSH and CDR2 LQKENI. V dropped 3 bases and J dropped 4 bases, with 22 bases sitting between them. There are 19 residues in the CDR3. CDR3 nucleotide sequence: TGTGCCAGCTCACCGACCGGAATCAGGGGCGCCGATTATAATTCACCCCTCCACTTT. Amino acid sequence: CASSPTGIRGADYNSPLHF.

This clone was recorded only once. The CDR3 region has the DNA TGTGCCAGCTCACAAGGGACACCCTATCAGCCCCAGCATTTT. This translates into CASSQGTPYQPQHF. The gene calls are TRBV18 and TRBJ1-5, with a possible D match to TRBD1 (6 bases). V gave up 4 bases and J gave up 5 bases, with 12 bases separating them. The CDR3 contains 14 residues. The V gene's germline CDR1 is KGHSH and CDR2 LQKENI.

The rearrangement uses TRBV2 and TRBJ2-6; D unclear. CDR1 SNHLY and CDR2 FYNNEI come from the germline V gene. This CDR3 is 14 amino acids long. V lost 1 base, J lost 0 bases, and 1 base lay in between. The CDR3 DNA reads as TGTGCCAGCAGTGAAGTCTCTGGGGCCAACGTCCTGACTTTC. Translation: CASSEVSGANVLTF.

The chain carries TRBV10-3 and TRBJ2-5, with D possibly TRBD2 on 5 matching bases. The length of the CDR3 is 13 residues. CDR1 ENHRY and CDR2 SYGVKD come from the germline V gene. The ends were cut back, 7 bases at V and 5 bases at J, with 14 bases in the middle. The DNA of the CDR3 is TGTGCCATCAAAGAGGGCCTTCAGGAGACCCAGTACTTC. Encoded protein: CAIKEGLQETQYF.

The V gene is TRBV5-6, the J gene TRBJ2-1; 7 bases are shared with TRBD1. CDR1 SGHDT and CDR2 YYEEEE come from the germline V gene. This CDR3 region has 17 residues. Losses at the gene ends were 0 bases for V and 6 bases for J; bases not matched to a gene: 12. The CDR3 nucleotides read TGTGCCAGCAGCTTGGCCACCAGGGACAGCTATTTCAATGAGCAGTTCTTC. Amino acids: CASSLATRDSYFNEQFF.

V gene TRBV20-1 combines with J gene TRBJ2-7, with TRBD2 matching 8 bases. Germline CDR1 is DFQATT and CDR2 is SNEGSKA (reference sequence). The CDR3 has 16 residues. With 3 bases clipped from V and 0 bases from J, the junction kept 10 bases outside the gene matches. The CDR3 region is CSASGTSARSSYEQYF. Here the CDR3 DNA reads TGCAGTGCTAGTGGGACTAGTGCCAGGAGCTCCTACGAGCAGTACTTC.

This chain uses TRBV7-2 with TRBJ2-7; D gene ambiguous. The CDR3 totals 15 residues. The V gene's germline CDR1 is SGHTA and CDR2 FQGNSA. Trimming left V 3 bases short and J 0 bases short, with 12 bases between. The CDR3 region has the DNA TGTGCCAGCAGCTTCCTGGCGTTGAGCTCCTACGAGCAGTACTTC. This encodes CASSFLALSSYEQYF. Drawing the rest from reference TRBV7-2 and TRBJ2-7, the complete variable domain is GAGVSQSPSNKVTEKGKDVELRCDPISGHTALYWYRQSLGQGLEFLIYFQGNSAPDKSGLPSDRFSAERTGGSVSTLTIQRTQQEDSAVYLCASSFLALSSYEQYFGPGTRLTVT.

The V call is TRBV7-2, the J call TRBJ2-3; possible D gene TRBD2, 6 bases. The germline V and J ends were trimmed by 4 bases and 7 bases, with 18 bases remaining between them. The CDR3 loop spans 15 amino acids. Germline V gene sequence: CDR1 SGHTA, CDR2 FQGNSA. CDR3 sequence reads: CASSSPAGRTNTQYF. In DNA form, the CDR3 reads TGTGCCAGCAGCTCCCCCGCGGGACGTACGAATACGCAGTATTTT.

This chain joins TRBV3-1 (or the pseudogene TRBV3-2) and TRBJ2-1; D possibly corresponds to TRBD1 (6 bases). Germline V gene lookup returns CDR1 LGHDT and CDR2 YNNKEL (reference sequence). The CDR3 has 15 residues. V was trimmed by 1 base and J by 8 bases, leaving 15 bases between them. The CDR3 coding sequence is TGTGCCAGCAGCCAAGTCAGACCCACAGGGCATGAGCAGTTCTTC. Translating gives CASSQVRPTGHEQFF.

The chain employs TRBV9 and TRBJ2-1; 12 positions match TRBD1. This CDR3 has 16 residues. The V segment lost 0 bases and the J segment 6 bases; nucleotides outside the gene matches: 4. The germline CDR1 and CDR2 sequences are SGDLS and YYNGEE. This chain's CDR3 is CASSVDRDRGRNEQFF. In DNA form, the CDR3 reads TGTGCCAGCAGCGTAGACCGGGACAGGGGGCGCAATGAGCAGTTCTTC.

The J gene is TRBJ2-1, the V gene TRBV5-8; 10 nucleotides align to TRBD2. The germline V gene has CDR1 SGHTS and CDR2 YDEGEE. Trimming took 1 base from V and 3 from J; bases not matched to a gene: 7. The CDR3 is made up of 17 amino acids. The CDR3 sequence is CASSLPLGLADYNEQFF. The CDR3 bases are TGTGCCAGCAGCTTGCCTCTAGGACTAGCGGACTACAATGAGCAGTTCTTC.

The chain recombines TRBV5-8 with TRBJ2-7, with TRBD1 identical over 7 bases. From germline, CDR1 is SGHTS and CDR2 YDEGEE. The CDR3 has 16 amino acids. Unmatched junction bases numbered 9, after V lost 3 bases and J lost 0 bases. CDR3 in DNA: TGTGCCAGCAGCTCCTGGACAGGCCTTTCCTCCTACGAGCAGTACTTC. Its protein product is CASSSWTGLSSYEQYF.

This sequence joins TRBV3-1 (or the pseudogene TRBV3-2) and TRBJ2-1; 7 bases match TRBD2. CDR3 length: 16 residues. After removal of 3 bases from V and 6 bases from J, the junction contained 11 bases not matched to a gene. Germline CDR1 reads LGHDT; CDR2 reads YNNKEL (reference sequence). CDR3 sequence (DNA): TGTGCCAGCAGCCAGCGGCGGGGGTACCAGACCAATGAGCAGTTCTTC. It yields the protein CASSQRRGYQTNEQFF.

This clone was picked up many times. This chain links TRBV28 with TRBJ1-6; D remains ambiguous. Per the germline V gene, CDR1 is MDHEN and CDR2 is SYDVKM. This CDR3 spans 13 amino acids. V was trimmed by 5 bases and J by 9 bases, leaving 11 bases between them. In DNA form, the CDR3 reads TGTGCCAGCAGTCCTAGAGGAGGTTCACCCCTCCACTTT. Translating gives CASSPRGGSPLHF.

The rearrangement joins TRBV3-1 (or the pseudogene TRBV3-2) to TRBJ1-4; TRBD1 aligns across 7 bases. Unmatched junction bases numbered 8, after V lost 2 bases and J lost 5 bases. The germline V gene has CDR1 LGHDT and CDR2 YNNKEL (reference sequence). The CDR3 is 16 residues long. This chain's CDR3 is CASSQPRTGSNEKLFF. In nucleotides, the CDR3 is TGTGCCAGCAGCCAACCTAGGACAGGTTCAAATGAAAAACTGTTTTTT.

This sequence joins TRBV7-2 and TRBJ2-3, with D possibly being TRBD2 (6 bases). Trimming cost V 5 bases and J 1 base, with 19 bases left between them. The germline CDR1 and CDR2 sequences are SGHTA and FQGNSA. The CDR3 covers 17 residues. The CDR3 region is CASSPSLIAAGTDTQYF. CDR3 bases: TGTGCCAGCAGCCCATCCCTGATAGCGGCGGGCACAGATACGCAGTATTTT.

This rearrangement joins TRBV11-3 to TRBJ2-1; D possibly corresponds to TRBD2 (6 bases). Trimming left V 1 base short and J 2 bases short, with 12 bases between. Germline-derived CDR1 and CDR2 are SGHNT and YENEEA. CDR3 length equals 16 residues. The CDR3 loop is CASSLGGGITYNEQFF. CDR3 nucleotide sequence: TGTGCCAGCAGCTTAGGGGGCGGGATAACCTACAATGAGCAGTTCTTC.

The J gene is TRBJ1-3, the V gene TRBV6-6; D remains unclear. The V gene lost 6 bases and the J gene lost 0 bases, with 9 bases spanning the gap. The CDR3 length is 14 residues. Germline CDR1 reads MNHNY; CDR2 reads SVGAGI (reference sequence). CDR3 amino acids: CASSPRSSGNTIYF. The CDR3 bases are TGTGCCAGCAGCCCACGGAGCTCTGGAAACACCATATATTTT.

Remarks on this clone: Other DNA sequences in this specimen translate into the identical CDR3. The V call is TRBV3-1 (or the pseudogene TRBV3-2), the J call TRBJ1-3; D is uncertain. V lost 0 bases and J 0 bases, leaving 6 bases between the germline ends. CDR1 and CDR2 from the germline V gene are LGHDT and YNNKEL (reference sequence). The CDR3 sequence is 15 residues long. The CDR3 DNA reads TGTGCCAGCAGCCAAGAAGGCAGCTCTGGAAACACCATATATTTT. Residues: CASSQEGSSGNTIYF.

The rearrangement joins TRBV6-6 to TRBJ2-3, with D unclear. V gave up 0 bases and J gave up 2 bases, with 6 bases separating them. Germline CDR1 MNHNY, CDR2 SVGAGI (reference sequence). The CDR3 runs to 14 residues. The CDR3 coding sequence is TGTGCCAGCAGTTACTCGACGGCCACAGATACGCAGTATTTT. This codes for CASSYSTATDTQYF.

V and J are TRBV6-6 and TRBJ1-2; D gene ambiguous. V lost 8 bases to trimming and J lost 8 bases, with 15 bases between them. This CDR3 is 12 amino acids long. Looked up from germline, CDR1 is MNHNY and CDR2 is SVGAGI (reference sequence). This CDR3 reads CASSRVDDGYTF. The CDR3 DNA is TGTGCCAGCTCTAGAGTGGATGACGGCTACACCTTC.